This TCR beta chain comes out of a study of early T cells in non-severe SARS-CoV-2 infection. This clonotype was seen at least ten times. The CDR3 loop spans 15 amino acids. TCRdb recomputed calls from the 5' RACE reads with MiXCR, one row per CDR3 protein. The profile shows 15,000 to 20,000 distinct CDR3 sequences, roughly 5.1% of them singletons. The chain combines TRBV21-1 with TRBJ2-7; the table's D call, TRBD2, has no DNA check behind it. TRBV21-1 is noted as a pseudogene. The source material was whole blood. The sequence was collected from an adult who was a healthcare worker with PCR-confirmed SARS-CoV-2 infection or an uninfected control (not recorded which). CDR3 bases: TGTGCCAGCAGCATTAGGACTAGCGGGCCCTACGAGCAGTACGTC. Translating it yields CASSIRTSGPYEQYV.